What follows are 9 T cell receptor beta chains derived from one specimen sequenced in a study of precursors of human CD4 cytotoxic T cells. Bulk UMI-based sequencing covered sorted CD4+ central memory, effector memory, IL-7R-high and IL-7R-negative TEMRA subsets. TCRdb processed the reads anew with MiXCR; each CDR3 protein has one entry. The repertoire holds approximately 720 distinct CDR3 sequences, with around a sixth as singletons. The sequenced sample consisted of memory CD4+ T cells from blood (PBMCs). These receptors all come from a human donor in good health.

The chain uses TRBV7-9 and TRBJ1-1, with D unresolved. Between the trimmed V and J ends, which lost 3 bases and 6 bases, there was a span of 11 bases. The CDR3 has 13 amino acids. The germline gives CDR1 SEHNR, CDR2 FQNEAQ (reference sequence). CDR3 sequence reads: CASSFLTGSEAFF. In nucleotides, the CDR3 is TGTGCCAGCAGCTTCCTGACCGGCTCTGAAGCTTTCTTT.

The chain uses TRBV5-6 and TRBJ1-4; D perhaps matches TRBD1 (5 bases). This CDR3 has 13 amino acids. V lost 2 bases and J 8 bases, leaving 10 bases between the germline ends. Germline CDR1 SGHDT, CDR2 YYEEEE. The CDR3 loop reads CASSFGAEEKLFF. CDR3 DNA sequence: TGTGCCAGCAGCTTTGGGGCCGAGGAAAAACTGTTTTTT.

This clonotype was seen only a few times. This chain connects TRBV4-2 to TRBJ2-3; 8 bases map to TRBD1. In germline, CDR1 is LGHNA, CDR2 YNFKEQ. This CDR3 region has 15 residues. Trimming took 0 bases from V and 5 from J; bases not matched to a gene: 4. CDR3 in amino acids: CASSQDQGAGDTQYF. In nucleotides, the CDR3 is TGTGCCAGCAGCCAAGACCAGGGGGCGGGAGATACGCAGTATTTT.

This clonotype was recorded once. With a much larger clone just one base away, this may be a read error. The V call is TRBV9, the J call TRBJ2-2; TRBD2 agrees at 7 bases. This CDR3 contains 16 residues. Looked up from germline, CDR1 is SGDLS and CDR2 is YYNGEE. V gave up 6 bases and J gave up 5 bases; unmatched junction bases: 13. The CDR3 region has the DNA TGTGCCAGCAATACCCCTTCGGAAGCGGGGACCGGGGAGCTGTTTTTT. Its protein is CASNTPSEAGTGELFF.

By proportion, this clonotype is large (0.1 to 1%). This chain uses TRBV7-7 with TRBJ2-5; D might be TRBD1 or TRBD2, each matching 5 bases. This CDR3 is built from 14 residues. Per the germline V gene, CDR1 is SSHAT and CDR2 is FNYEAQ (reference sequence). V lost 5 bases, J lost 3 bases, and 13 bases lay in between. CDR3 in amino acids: CASSPTGPKETQYF. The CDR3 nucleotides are TGTGCCAGCAGCCCTACGGGACCAAAAGAGACCCAGTACTTC.

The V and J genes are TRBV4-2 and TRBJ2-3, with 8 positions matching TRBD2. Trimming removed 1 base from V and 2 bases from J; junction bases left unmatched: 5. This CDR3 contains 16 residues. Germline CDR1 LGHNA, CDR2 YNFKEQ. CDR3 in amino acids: CASSQGELAVTDTQYF. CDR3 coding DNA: TGTGCCAGCAGCCAAGGGGAACTAGCGGTCACAGATACGCAGTATTTT.

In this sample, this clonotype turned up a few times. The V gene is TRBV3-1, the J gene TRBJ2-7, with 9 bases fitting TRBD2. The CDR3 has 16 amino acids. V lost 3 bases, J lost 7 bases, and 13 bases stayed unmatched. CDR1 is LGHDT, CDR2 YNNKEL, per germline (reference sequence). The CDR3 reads CASSQALAGRLREQYF. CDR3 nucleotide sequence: TGTGCCAGCAGCCAGGCACTAGCGGGCCGTCTTCGGGAGCAGTACTTC.

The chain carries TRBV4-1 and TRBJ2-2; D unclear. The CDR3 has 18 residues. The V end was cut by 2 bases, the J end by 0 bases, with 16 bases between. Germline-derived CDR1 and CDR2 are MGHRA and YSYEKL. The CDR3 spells CASSQPTAGRPNTGELFF. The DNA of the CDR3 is TGCGCCAGCAGCCAACCCACTGCTGGGCGGCCGAACACCGGGGAGCTGTTTTTT.

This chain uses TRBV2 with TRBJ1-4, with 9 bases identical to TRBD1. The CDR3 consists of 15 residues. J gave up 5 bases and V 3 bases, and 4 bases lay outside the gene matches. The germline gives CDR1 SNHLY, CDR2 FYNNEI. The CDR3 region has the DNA TGTGCCAGCAGTGATTTGGGACAGGGCAATGAAAAACTGTTTTTT. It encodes CASSDLGQGNEKLFF.